The sequence of this TCR beta chain was determined in a study of cytomegalovirus exposure and HLA in healthy donors (dated by TCRdb to the late 2010s). For the wider study: An earlier analysis of roughly 500 of the donors reported 250 to 350 Gb of sequence data and 120 million or so unique TCR beta sequences from about 200 million T cells. The later analysis used no new phenotypic data to find candidate immune exposures, relying instead on TCR beta sequences and their occurrence across donors. HLA typing covered class I and class II loci at four-digit resolution. The study profiled the T cell repertoires of hundreds of subjects by immunosequencing and related them to cytomegalovirus serostatus. In an earlier analysis of 587 of the donors, high-throughput TCR beta sequencing was used to judge whether each TCR beta V gene segment behaved as functional or pseudogenic. The number of donors typed differed by locus, with about 629-630 for A, B, C, DRB1 and DQB1, 522 for DQA1, approximately 570 for DPA1, and under 490 for DPB1. About 300 gigabases of sequencing data and approximately 93 million unique TCR sequences were included in an early release covering around 600 HLA-typed donors. To study patterns of TCR occurrence, a later analysis re-analyzed previously published TCR beta repertoires from 666 donors and added high-resolution HLA genotyping. In addition to the first cohort of several hundred subjects, a separate validation cohort of approximately 130 different subjects was used. A later genetic analysis took genome-wide SNP genotypes for about three fifths of the 666 donors and used that subset as a discovery cohort. Among the roughly 370 genotyped donors, about 83% belonged to the genetic ancestry cluster associated with self-reported Caucasian donors. The study combined high-throughput TCR immunosequencing, statistical association of individual TCRs with disease status, and machine learning to predict cytomegalovirus infection status. Every discovery cohort repertoire had been produced on one sequencing platform. Roughly five DR-DQ haplotypes were handled as single units for association and clustering, since linkage in the cohort was strong. Among about 390 genotyped donors of the cohort, an average of approximately 230,000 unique TCR beta nucleotide sequences were sequenced per donor, roughly 20% of them non-productive. The study aimed to test whether cataloging public T cell receptors could reveal signatures of past pathogen exposure. Donor age, sex, ethnicity and CMV serostatus were collected together with the repertoire data.

The cohort comprised approximately 700 healthy bone marrow donors. At the time of sampling, all cohort members were nominally healthy, though unrecorded immune exposures were likely present. The donor was CMV seronegative and belonged to the group of 352 seronegative cohort members. Each donor provided a peripheral blood sample, and peripheral blood mononuclear cells were used for TCR beta sequencing. The Qiagen DNeasy Blood Extraction Kit was used to extract genomic DNA from the blood cell samples. Receptor libraries were prepared by the immunoSEQ multiplex PCR assay. For the multiplex PCR, a mixture combining 60 forward primers for TCR Vbeta segments and 13 reverse primers for TCR Jbeta segments was used. A multiplex PCR assay on genomic DNA amplified the CDR3 region of rearranged TCR beta genes. On the Illumina HiSeq System, the amplified TCR beta libraries were sequenced as 87-base-pair reads. For the original study's pipeline: In a later analysis, roughly 80 million unique TCR beta chains were counted across the approximately 640 repertoires, and roughly 10 million of these chains were shared by at least two donors. To remove PCR and sequencing errors, raw reads were error-corrected and collapsed into unique sequences using a nearest-neighbor algorithm that merged closely related sequences. Alignment of CDR3 sequences to IMGT reference sequences was used to assign V, D and J gene segments. Each retained sequence needed at least a six-nucleotide match to both a V gene segment and a J gene segment. Rearrangements were classified as productive when the CDR3 lacked stop codons and remained in frame with V and J, and all other rearrangements were classified as non-productive. CDR3 was defined according to IMGT convention as the region running from the second conserved V-encoded cysteine to the conserved J-encoded phenylalanine. The earlier analysis of 587 of the donors excluded sequences that lacked an unambiguous match to a single V gene segment. An earlier analysis of 587 of the donors classified V segments as functional when productive rearrangements were above 56.7% and as segregating when the standard deviation between donors was above 5%. A statistical classification framework was built to diagnose cytomegalovirus status from the catalog of TCR beta chain sequences. In a later analysis, TCR nucleotide sequences were compared against IMGT/GENE-DB human TR gene sequences so that V and J genes could be assigned. Using the TCRdist pipeline, a later analysis assigned CDR3 sequences along with most-parsimonious VDJ recombination scenarios. In a later analysis, every TCR beta chain was defined by the combination of its CDR3 amino acid sequence and its V-gene family, and reads without a unique V-gene family were dropped. As a way to deal with suspected cross-contamination and a sequencing artifact, a later analysis dropped 450 to 600 nucleotide sequences that were highly shared and had low generation probability. In a later analysis, a clonal expansion index for each public chain was calculated from normalized within-repertoire ranks of inferred template counts. Generation probabilities in a later analysis came from a VDJ recombination model fitted to out-of-frame rearrangements, and those results were checked against IGoR. Hypergeometric tests were used in a later analysis to score TCR-TCR, TCR-HLA and TCR-CMV co-occurrence, with a repertoire-size bias correction applied to the TCR pairs. In a later analysis, false discovery rates were estimated by permuting HLA or CMV assignments 20 times. In a later analysis, co-occurring TCRs were grouped with DBSCAN, and TCRdist sequence similarity was added when clustering was performed within HLA-allele-positive subsets. Repertoires with fewer than 30,000 or more than 120,000 public chains were left out of co-occurrence clustering, as were a few repertoires with anomalous nucleotide sharing. Sourced from immuneACCESS, this table was stored by TCRdb with only in-frame sequences that have V and J called. A share of the clones is absent; for the studies checked, an unresolved V gene accounts for under half, and the remainder has no known explanation. That table furnishes V, J and clone size, whereas the DNA furnished D and trimming. Within this sample are approximately 100,000 clones, with about two thirds of them counted one time only. Of the sample, 2% to 2.5% is held by the ten largest clones.

Study-wide findings and limitations: Linkage disequilibrium might explain the correlated functional status among segregating V segments, but an unknown experimental factor could not be excluded. The only immune exposure information available for the cohort was CMV serostatus. Some IMGT-functional V segments, including TRBV6-2 and TRBV6-3, could not be told apart with the 87-base-pair reads, so those segments were excluded. Sequencing depth was assumed to be roughly uniform across donors in the presence/absence analyses, though that assumption may not hold. Strong co-occurrence of HLA alleles, especially DR and DQ, made assigning TCR associations to individual alleles difficult. Only TCR beta chains were sequenced in this cohort, and the absence of alpha or paired-chain data limited detectable features. Most CMV-associated TCR beta chains appeared to be HLA-restricted in a later analysis, and the HLA associations seemed to be driven largely by CMV exposure. According to the authors, the approach could potentially be generalized to other disease states and immunological phenotypes. In a later analysis, HLA-associated TCR beta chains showed more clonal expansion and lower generation probabilities than non-associated chains that were equally common. In both the original and validation cohorts, the classifier was reported to diagnose cytomegalovirus status with high specificity and sensitivity. A cluster of highly shared sequence variants was judged likely to be a technical artifact of the sequencing pipeline. The study gave a list of some 150 TCR beta chains associated with cytomegalovirus. Across donors, most TCR sequences were observed very rarely, whereas some public TCRs were present in many individuals. In an earlier analysis of more than 450 of the donors, most TCR beta V segments were observed in productive rearrangements about 87% or about 30% of the time, broadly matching IMGT annotations. In vitro tests confirmed that a few of the cytomegalovirus-associated TCR beta chains recognize cytomegalovirus antigens. At a false discovery rate of 0.05, a later analysis linked some 17,000 TCR beta sequences to specific HLA alleles. Because counts were too low, around 17 rarely observed V segments, including chromosome 9 orphons, were left out of the earlier analysis of 587 of the donors. A further reported finding was that TCR beta sequences accurately predicted the HLA-A and HLA-B alleles for most subjects in the first cohort. In a later analysis, the rate of TCR association differed among HLA loci, with DRB1 alleles having the most associated TCRs and HLA-C alleles having the fewest. According to a later analysis, parvovirus B19, influenza, CMV and Epstein-Barr virus appeared linked to several top co-occurrence clusters. A later genetic analysis reported fewer N-insertions in productive TCRs among donors in an Asian-associated ancestry cluster than the roughly 700-donor mean. In a later genetic analysis, a missense DCLRE1C variant was associated with V-gene and J-gene trimming of TCR beta chains, and the association was replicated in an independent cohort. Because HLA typing was missing for some donors at each locus, association tests included only the typed subset.

Of note for this clone: No cognate antigen has been identified for it. The input lacks base qualities; no much larger clone sits a single base away.

Clipping removes 3 bases from V and 5 bases from J, with 6 as the unmatched junction base count. For CDR1 and CDR2, the germline V gene lists SGHDT and YYEEEE. There are 15 amino acids in the CDR3, from cysteine to phenylalanine inclusive. Only the CDR3 DNA is retained, 45 bases long and in frame from the first base. Input material: PBMCs. This sequence was found in a middle-aged man in good health and CMV-seronegative. This receptor chain uses TRBV5-6 and TRBJ1-5; TRBD1 fits 9 bases in the junction. The CDR3 in this case is CASSSRGQGHQPQHF. The sequenced DNA is TGTGCCAGCAGCTCGAGGGGACAGGGTCATCAGCCCCAGCATTTT.